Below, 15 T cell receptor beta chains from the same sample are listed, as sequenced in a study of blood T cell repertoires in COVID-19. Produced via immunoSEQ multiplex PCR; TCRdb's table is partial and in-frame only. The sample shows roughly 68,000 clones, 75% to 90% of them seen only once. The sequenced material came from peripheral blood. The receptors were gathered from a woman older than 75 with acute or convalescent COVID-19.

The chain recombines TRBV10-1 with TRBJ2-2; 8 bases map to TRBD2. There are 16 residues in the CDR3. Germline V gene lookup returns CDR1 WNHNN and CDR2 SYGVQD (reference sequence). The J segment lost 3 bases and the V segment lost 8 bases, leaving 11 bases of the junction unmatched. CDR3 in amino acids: CASSRNGRADTGELFF. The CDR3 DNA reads TGCGCCAGCTCCAGGAACGGGAGGGCCGACACCGGGGAGCTGTTTTTT.

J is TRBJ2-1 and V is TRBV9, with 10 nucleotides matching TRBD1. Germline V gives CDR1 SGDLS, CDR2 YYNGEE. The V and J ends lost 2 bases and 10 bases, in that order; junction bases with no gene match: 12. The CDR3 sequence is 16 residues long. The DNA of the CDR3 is TGTGCCAGCAGCGTGGGGCCGGGACAGGGGTCGGGGGAGCAGTTCTTC. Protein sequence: CASSVGPGQGSGEQFF.

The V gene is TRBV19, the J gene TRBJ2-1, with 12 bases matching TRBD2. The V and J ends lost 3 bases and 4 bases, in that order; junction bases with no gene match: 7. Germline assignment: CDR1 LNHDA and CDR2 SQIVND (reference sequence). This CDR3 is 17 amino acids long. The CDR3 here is CASSMLGTSGYYNEQFF. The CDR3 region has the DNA TGTGCCAGTAGTATGTTAGGGACTAGCGGGTATTACAATGAGCAGTTCTTC. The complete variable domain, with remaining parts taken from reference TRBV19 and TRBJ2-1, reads DGGITQSPKYLFRKEGQNVTLSCEQNLNHDAMYWYRQDPGQGLRLIYYSQIVNDFQKGDIAEGYSVSREKKESFPLTVTSAQKNPTAFYLCASSMLGTSGYYNEQFFGPGTRLTVL.

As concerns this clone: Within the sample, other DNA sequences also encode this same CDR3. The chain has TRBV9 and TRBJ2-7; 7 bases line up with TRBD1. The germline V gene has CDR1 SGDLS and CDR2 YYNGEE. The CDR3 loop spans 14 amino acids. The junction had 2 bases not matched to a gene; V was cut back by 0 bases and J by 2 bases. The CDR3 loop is CASSVGTGTYEQYF. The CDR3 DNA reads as TGTGCCAGCAGCGTAGGGACAGGTACCTACGAGCAGTACTTC.

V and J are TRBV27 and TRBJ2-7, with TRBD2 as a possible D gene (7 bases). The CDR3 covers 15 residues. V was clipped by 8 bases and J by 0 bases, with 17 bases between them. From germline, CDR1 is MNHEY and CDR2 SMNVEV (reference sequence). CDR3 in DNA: TGTGCCAGCCGTGGGAGGGGGGGGCACTCCTACGAGCAGTACTTC. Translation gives CASRGRGGHSYEQYF.

The CDR3 here is CASSKLRGSYNEQFF. The CDR3 DNA reads as TGTGCCAGCAGTAAGTTAAGGGGGAGCTACAATGAGCAGTTCTTC. The chain uses TRBV11-2 and TRBJ2-1; the D gene is possibly TRBD1 (6 bases). The CDR3 has 15 amino acids. Trimming stripped 6 bases from V and 3 bases from J, with 15 bases between. Germline V gives CDR1 SGHAT, CDR2 FQNNGV.

CDR3 nucleotide sequence: TGTGCCAGCAGTGAAAGCGGGCGCACAGATACGCAGTATTTT. Translated: CASSESGRTDTQYF. The chain recombines TRBV6-4 with TRBJ2-3; maybe TRBD2 (6 bases). Trimming cost V 3 bases and J 1 base, with 8 bases left between them. The CDR3 has 14 amino acids. The V gene's germline CDR1 is MRHNA and CDR2 SNTAGT.

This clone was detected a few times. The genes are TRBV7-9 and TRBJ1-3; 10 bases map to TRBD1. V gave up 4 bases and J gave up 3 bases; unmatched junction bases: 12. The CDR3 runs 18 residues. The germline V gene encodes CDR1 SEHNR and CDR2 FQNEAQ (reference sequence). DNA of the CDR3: TGTGCCAGCAGCTCGTACCTATTGGACAGGGGGGATGGAAACACCATATATTTT. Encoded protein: CASSSYLLDRGDGNTIYF.

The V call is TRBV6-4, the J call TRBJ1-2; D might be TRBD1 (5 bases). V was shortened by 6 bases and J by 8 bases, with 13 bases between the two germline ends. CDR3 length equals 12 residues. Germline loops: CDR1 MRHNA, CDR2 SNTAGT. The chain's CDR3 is CASSDPGVGYTF. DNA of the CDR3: TGTGCCAGCAGCGACCCGGGGGTGGGCTACACCTTC.

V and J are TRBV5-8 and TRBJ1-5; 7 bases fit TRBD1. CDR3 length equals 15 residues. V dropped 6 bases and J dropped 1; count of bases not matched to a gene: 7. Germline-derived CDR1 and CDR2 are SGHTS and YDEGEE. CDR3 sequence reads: CASTLQGTSNQPQHF. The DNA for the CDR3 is TGTGCCAGCACACTACAGGGGACGAGCAATCAGCCCCAGCATTTT. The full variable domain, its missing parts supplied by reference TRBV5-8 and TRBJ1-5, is EAGVTQSPTHLIKTRGQQATLRCSPISGHTSVYWYQQALGLGLQFLLWYDEGEERNRGNFPPRFSGRQFPNYSSELNVNALELEDSALYLCASTLQGTSNQPQHFGDGTRLSIL.

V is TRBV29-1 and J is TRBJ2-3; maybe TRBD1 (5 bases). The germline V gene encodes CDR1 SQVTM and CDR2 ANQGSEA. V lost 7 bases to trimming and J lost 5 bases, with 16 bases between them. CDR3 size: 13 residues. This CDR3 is CSAWSGAQDTQYF. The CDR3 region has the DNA TGCAGCGCCTGGTCTGGGGCACAAGATACGCAGTATTTT.

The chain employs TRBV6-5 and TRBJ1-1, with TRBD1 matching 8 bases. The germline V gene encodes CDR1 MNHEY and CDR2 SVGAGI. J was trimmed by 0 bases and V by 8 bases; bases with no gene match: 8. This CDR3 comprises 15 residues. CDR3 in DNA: TGTGCCAGCCGGGGACAGGCGCTAATGAACACTGAAGCTTTCTTT. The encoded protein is CASRGQALMNTEAFF.

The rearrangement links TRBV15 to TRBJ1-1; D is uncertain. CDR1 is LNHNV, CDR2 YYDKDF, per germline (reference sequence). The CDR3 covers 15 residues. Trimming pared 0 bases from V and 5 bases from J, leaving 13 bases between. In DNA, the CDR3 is TGTGCCACCAGCAGAGATAAGTTGGGGAGTACTGAAGCTTTCTTT. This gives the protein CATSRDKLGSTEAFF. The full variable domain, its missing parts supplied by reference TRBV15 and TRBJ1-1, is DAMVIQNPRYQVTQFGKPVTLSCSQTLNHNVMYWYQQKSSQAPKLLFHYYDKDFNNEADTPDNFQSRRPNTSFCFLDIRSPGLGDTAMYLCATSRDKLGSTEAFFGQGTRLTVV.

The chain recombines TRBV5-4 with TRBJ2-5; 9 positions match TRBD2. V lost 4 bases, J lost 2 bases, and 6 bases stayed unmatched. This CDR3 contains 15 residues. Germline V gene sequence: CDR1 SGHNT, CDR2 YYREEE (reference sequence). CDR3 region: CASSGVAGAQETQYF. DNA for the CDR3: TGTGCCAGCAGCGGAGTAGCGGGGGCTCAAGAGACCCAGTACTTC.

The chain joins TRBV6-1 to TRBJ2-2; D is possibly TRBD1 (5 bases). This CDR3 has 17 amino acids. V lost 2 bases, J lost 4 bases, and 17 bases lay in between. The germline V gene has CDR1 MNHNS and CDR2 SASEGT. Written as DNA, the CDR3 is TGTGCCAGCAGTGAAACTATCCCAGACAGAGGCACCGGGGAGCTGTTTTTT. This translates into CASSETIPDRGTGELFF.